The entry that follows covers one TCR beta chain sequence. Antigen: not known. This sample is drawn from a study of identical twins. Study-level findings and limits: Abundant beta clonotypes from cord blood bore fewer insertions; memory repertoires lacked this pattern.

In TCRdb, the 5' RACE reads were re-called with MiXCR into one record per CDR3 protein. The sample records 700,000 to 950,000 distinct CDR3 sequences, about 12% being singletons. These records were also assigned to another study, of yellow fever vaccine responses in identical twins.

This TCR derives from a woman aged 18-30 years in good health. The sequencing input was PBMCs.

The CDR3: CSASRGPQETQYF. The CDR3 region has the DNA TGCAGTGCCAGTCGGGGGCCCCAAGAGACCCAGTACTTC. The V and J genes are TRBV20-1 and TRBJ2-5; D may be TRBD1 or TRBD2 (6 bases each). Germline V gene lookup returns CDR1 DFQATT and CDR2 SNEGSKA (reference sequence). The CDR3 is made up of 13 amino acids. V shed 6 bases and J shed 1 base, with 12 bases lying between them.